This TCR beta chain originates from a study of Ad26.COV2.S vaccination and SARS-CoV-2 variants. This sample's treatment: around 19 received Ad26.COV2.S at low or high dose, single or two shots; 5 received placebo; per-sample allocation not given. Samples were taken on day 63 after the first vaccine or placebo injection. V was clipped by 0 bases and J by 2 bases, with 11 bases between them. The CDR3 spans 15 residues. Looked up from germline, CDR1 is SGHVS and CDR2 is FNYEAQ. Only in-frame clones appear in the TCRdb table, and some are missing; sequencing was by immunoSEQ multiplex PCR. Among around 240,000 clones, 85% to 90% were seen once, and the ten largest hold around a tenth.

The V gene is TRBV7-6, the J gene TRBJ2-7; no definite D call. The source of this sequence is a person aged 18-60 years who received the Ad26.COV2.S COVID-19 vaccine or a placebo. The source material was peripheral blood, sampled in a trial of Ad26.COV2.S vaccine versus placebo. The CDR3 bases are TGTGCCAGCAGCTTAGCGACGGAGAGGACCTACGAGCAGTACTTC. It yields the protein CASSLATERTYEQYF.